Each of the 21 T cell receptor beta chains below was sequenced from the same sample in a study of T cell clones after liver transplantation. The method was immunoSEQ multiplex PCR; TCRdb's version includes in-frame clones alone and lacks a portion of them. The top ten clones hold about 38% of a sample with 8,400 or so clones, about 80% of them seen once. Sample: CD8+ T cells from blood, taken before liver transplant. These receptor sequences come from a human donor who received a liver transplant.

The rearrangement links TRBV19 to TRBJ2-7; 7 bases fit TRBD1. The CDR3 length is 14 residues. CDR1 and CDR2 from the germline V gene are LNHDA and SQIVND (reference sequence). V was clipped by 6 bases and J by 3 bases; unmatched bases: 8. Here the CDR3 DNA reads TGTGCCAGTAGCGCCGGGACAGCCAGCTACGAGCAGTACTTC. Its protein is CASSAGTASYEQYF.

This clone has just a few counts. The chain joins TRBV7-9 to TRBJ1-2; D is perhaps TRBD1 (6 bases). The germline V gene has CDR1 SEHNR and CDR2 FQNEAQ (reference sequence). CDR3 length: 17 amino acids. Trimming took off 1 base at V and 3 bases at J, with 18 bases between the two ends. The DNA of the CDR3 is TGTGCCAGCAGCTTAGGAGATACAGGGTTGCATGACTATGGCTACACCTTC. As protein: CASSLGDTGLHDYGYTF.

The chain has TRBV2 and TRBJ2-1; no reliable D call. This CDR3 comprises 14 residues. Trimming shortened V by 2 bases and J by 4 bases, and 9 bases separated the two germline ends. Germline lookup yields CDR1 SNHLY and CDR2 FYNNEI. DNA for the CDR3: TGTGCCAGCAGTGAACCGGCTAGGTACAATGAGCAGTTCTTC. It translates to CASSEPARYNEQFF. The variable domain in full, completed from reference TRBV2 and TRBJ2-1, reads EPEVTQTPSHQVTQMGQEVILRCVPISNHLYFYWYRQILGQKVEFLVSFYNNEISEKSEIFDDQFSVERPDGSNFTLKIRSTKLEDSAMYFCASSEPARYNEQFFGPGTRLTVL.

The sample holds a few counts of this clone. This chain connects TRBV19 to TRBJ1-1, with no clear D. Germline CDR1 is LNHDA and CDR2 is SQIVND (reference sequence). The CDR3 is 12 amino acids. The V and J ends lost 7 bases and 5 bases respectively, with 11 bases between them. CDR3 in amino acids: CASTVGSTEAFF. For the CDR3, the DNA is TGTGCCAGTACAGTCGGGTCGACTGAAGCTTTCTTT.

As concerns this clone: Other DNA sequences in the same sample also yield this CDR3. J is TRBJ1-1 and V is TRBV5-6; D is possibly TRBD1 (5 bases). This CDR3 comprises 14 residues. V shed 0 bases and J shed 0 bases, with 6 bases lying between them. The germline V gene encodes CDR1 SGHDT and CDR2 YYEEEE. The DNA for the CDR3 is TGTGCCAGCAGCTTGGAAGGGGTGAACACTGAAGCTTTCTTT. Its translation: CASSLEGVNTEAFF.

The chain couples TRBV27 to TRBJ1-3; D unresolved. This CDR3 has 15 amino acids. Trimming stripped 6 bases from V and 0 bases from J, with 12 bases between. From germline, CDR1 is MNHEY and CDR2 SMNVEV (reference sequence). CDR3 sequence: CASSPNLGSGNTIYF. The CDR3 DNA sequence: TGTGCCAGCAGCCCTAACCTCGGCTCTGGAAACACCATATATTTT.

A single count supports this clone. The V and J genes are TRBV6-1 and TRBJ2-4; TRBD2 matches 10 bases. V dropped 8 bases and J dropped 7; count of bases not matched to a gene: 11. Looked up from germline, CDR1 is MNHNS and CDR2 is SASEGT. The CDR3 extends over 15 amino acids. CDR3 nucleotide sequence: TGTGCCAGCCAGGAAGCGGGGGGGCCCGGGAACATTCAGTACTTC. This translates into CASQEAGGPGNIQYF.

The J gene is TRBJ2-3, the V gene TRBV5-3; 7 bases fit TRBD2. TRBV5-3 is placed among ORFs of uncertain function. Losses at the gene ends were 4 bases for V and 2 bases for J; bases not matched to a gene: 4. This CDR3 contains 14 residues. For the CDR3, the DNA is TGTGCCAGAAGCCCACTAGCGTCCACAGATACGCAGTATTTT. Amino acid sequence: CARSPLASTDTQYF.

The J gene is TRBJ1-6, the V gene TRBV6-1; the D gene is possibly TRBD1 (6 bases). Looked up from germline, CDR1 is MNHNS and CDR2 is SASEGT. V gave up 4 bases and J gave up 7 bases, with 8 bases separating them. The CDR3 has 13 amino acids. CDR3 coding DNA: TGTGCCAGCAGTGGGACAGAAAATTCACCCCTCCACTTT. Its protein product is CASSGTENSPLHF.

The V gene is TRBV6-4, the J gene TRBJ2-2; the match to TRBD1 covers 10 bases. Germline V gives CDR1 MRHNA, CDR2 SNTAGT. This CDR3 region has 15 residues. The J segment lost 6 bases and the V segment lost 6 bases, leaving 7 bases of the junction unmatched. CDR3 sequence (DNA): TGTGCCAGCAGAGCGACAGGGGGCAGTTCCGGGGAGCTGTTTTTT. It encodes CASRATGGSSGELFF.

This chain joins TRBV28 and TRBJ1-4; no firm D call. Looked up from germline, CDR1 is MDHEN and CDR2 is SYDVKM. V was trimmed by 3 bases and J by 2 bases, leaving 13 bases between them. There are 16 residues in the CDR3. CDR3 sequence: CASSFGFGFTNEKLFF. CDR3 DNA: TGTGCCAGCAGTTTCGGATTCGGGTTCACTAATGAAAAACTGTTTTTT.

The chain couples TRBV19 to TRBJ2-1, with unresolved D. The CDR3 has 10 amino acids. The V gene's germline CDR1 is LNHDA and CDR2 SQIVND (reference sequence). The germline V and J ends were trimmed by 7 bases and 6 bases, with 4 bases remaining between them. CDR3 sequence: CASTFNEQFF. In DNA form, the CDR3 reads TGTGCCAGTACCTTCAATGAGCAGTTCTTC.

The chain links TRBV27 to TRBJ2-1; D perhaps matches TRBD2 (6 bases). Trimming shortened V by 6 bases and J by 0 bases, and 15 bases separated the two germline ends. CDR3 length equals 16 residues. The V gene's germline CDR1 is MNHEY and CDR2 SMNVEV (reference sequence). DNA of the CDR3: TGTGCCAGCAGCCCATCCCGGGACTCCTCCTACAATGAGCAGTTCTTC. The encoded protein is CASSPSRDSSYNEQFF.

The CDR3 DNA sequence: TGTGCCAGCAGCCCCCGGGGGGATGAGACCCAGTACTTC. It translates to CASSPRGDETQYF. This rearrangement joins TRBV13 to TRBJ2-5, with 7 nucleotides matching TRBD2. Per the germline V gene, CDR1 is PRHDT and CDR2 is FYEKMQ (reference sequence). This CDR3 contains 13 residues. J gave up 5 bases and V 5 bases, and 5 bases lay outside the gene matches.

This clone occurred once. The J gene is TRBJ2-1, the V gene TRBV6-5; 9 nucleotides line up with TRBD2. J gave up 9 bases and V 3 bases, and 6 bases lay outside the gene matches. This CDR3 contains 14 residues. In germline, CDR1 is MNHEY, CDR2 SVGAGI. CDR3 DNA sequence: TGTGCCAGCAGTTATGGCGGGGGGGTGGGTGAGCAGTTCTTC. This gives the protein CASSYGGGVGEQFF.

The chain has TRBV7-3 and TRBJ2-6, with 9 positions matching TRBD1. The germline V gene has CDR1 SGHTA and CDR2 FQGTGA. The CDR3 is 17 residues long. Losses at the gene ends were 5 bases for V and 4 bases for J; bases not matched to a gene: 9. Here the CDR3 reads CASSPEQGADGANVLTF. Written as DNA, the CDR3 is TGTGCCAGCAGCCCCGAACAGGGGGCGGACGGGGCCAACGTCCTGACTTTC.

This clone came up a few times. Other DNA sequences in the same sample also yield this CDR3. The chain carries TRBV11-2 and TRBJ2-1; the D gene is possibly TRBD2 (6 bases). Between the trimmed V and J ends, which lost 5 bases and 0 bases, there was a span of 14 bases. The length of the CDR3 is 16 residues. CDR1 is SGHAT and CDR2 is FQNNGV in the germline V gene. CDR3 in DNA: TGTGCCAGCAGCCCGTCGGGGGTAAGCTCCTACAATGAGCAGTTCTTC. As protein: CASSPSGVSSYNEQFF.

The V and J genes are TRBV2 and TRBJ2-2, with 10 bases matching TRBD1. The CDR3 spans 16 residues. Germline trimming cut 3 bases from V and 5 bases from J; bases unmatched to any gene: 6. Germline V lookup: CDR1 SNHLY, CDR2 FYNNEI. CDR3: CASSDSTGGSTGELFF. CDR3 nucleotide sequence: TGTGCCAGCAGTGACTCGACAGGGGGCAGTACCGGGGAGCTGTTTTTT.

This chain connects TRBV29-1 to TRBJ2-5; 8 bases agree with TRBD2. Germline CDR1 and CDR2: SQVTM and ANQGSEA. This CDR3 contains 16 residues. J lost 5 bases, V lost 3 bases, and 14 bases had no gene match. The CDR3 loop reads CSVDSVSGGGGETQYF. CDR3 bases: TGCAGCGTTGATAGCGTCAGCGGGGGAGGAGGGGAGACCCAGTACTTC.

The chain recombines TRBV4-1 with TRBJ2-1; 8 positions agree with TRBD1. V was clipped by 6 bases and J by 4 bases; unmatched bases: 14. CDR1 is MGHRA and CDR2 is YSYEKL in the germline V gene. This CDR3 is 17 amino acids long. CDR3 residues: CASSFPRQGALYNEQFF. For the CDR3, the DNA is TGCGCCAGCAGTTTCCCCCGGCAGGGGGCTTTATACAATGAGCAGTTCTTC.

In this sample, this clone turned up once. CDR3 sequence: CASTLTGSYEQYF. The CDR3 DNA follows: TGTGCCAGCACCCTGACAGGGTCCTACGAGCAGTACTTC. J is TRBJ2-7 and V is TRBV28; 7 nucleotides line up with TRBD1. CDR3 size: 13 residues. V was clipped by 7 bases and J by 1 base; unmatched bases: 4. Germline CDR1 reads MDHEN; CDR2 reads SYDVKM.